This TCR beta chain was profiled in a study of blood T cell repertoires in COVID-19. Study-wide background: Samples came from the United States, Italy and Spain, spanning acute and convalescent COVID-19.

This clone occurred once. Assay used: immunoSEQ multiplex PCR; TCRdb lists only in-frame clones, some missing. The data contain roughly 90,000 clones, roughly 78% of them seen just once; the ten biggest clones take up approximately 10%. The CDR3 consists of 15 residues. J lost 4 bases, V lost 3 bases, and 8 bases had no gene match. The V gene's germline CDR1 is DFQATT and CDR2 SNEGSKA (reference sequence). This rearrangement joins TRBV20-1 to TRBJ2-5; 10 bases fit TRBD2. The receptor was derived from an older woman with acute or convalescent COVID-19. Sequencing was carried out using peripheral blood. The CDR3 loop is CSASRSSGRGETQYF. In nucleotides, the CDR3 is TGCAGTGCTAGTCGTTCTAGCGGGAGAGGAGAGACCCAGTACTTC.